This TCR beta chain was retrieved from a study of T cells after yellow fever vaccination. The CDR3 is 18 residues long. Germline V lookup: CDR1 SGHAT, CDR2 FQNNGV. V lost 1 base and J lost 4; bases outside the gene matches: 12. Study-level results: The study re-detected most primary-vaccination clones after the booster (96% CD4, roughly 85% CD8). Overall, a small share of clonotypes was seen in both CD4 and CD8 compartments.

The TCR cDNA carried a universal primer site and UMIs from 5'RACE template switching. TCRdb re-called the 5' RACE reads through MiXCR, storing one row per CDR3 protein. This table holds 620,000 or so distinct CDR3 sequences, around a sixth found once. To note about this clonotype: Its matching antigen is unknown.

The sequencing here drew on PBMCs, taken less than 6 days after the first yellow fever vaccination. The sequence derives from a man between 18 and 29 years old who received the YFV17D yellow fever vaccine. This chain connects TRBV11-2 to TRBJ1-2, with TRBD1 matching over 10 bases. DNA for the CDR3: TGTGCCAGCAGCTTAGGAGTTGGGGACAGGGGCTATAGCTATGGCTACACCTTC. Translated, it gives CASSLGVGDRGYSYGYTF.